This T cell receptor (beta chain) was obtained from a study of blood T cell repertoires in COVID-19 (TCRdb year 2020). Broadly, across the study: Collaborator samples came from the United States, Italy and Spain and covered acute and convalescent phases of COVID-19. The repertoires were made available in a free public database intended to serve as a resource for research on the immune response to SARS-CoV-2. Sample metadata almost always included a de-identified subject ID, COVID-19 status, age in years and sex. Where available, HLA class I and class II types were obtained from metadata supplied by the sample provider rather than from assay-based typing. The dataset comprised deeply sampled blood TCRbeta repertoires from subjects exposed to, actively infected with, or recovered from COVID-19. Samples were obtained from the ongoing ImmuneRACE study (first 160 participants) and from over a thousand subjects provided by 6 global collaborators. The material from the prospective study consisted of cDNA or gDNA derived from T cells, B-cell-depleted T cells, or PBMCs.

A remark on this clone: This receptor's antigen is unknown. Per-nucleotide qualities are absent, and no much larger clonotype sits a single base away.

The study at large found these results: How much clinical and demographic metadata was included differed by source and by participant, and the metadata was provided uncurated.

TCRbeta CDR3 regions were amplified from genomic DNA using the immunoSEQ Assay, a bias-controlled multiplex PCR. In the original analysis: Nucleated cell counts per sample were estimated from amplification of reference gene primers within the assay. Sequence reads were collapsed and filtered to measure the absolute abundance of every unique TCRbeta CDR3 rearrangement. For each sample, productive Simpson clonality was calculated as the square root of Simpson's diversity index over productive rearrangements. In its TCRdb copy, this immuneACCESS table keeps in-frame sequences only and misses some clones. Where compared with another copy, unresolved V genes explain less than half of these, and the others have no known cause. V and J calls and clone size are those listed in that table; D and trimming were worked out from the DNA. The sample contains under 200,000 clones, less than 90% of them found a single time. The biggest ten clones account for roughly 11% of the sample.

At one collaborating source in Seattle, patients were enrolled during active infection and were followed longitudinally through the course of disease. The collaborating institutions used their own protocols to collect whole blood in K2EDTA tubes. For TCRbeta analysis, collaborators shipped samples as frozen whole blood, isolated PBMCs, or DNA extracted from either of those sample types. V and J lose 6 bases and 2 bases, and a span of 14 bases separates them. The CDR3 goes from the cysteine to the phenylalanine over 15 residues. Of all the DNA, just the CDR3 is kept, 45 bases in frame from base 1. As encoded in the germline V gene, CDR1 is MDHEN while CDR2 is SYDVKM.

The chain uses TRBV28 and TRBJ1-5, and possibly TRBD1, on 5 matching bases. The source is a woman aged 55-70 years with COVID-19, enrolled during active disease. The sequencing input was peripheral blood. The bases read TGTGCCAGCAGCCCACAGGCGGGGGGCAATCAGCCCCAGCATTTT. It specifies CASSPQAGGNQPQHF.